The present T cell receptor (beta chain) was sequenced within a study of CD8 T cells in Susac syndrome. Study overall: Among the Susac syndrome patients sequenced, 5 or 6 had active disease and about 8 were in remission.

The CDR3 length is 15 residues. Unmatched junction bases numbered 16, after V lost 7 bases and J lost 7 bases. This clonotype has only one observation. As judged by recently defined diagnostic criteria, patients with Susac syndrome had definite or probable disease. The RNA input was about 0.5 to 1 ug, and it was reverse transcribed with random hexamers. immunoSEQ multiplex PCR amplified TCR beta CDR3 across 54 Vbeta, 13 Jbeta. From the immunoSEQ multiplex PCR reads, TCRdb called clonotypes with MiXCR, one entry per CDR3 protein. The sample records around 170,000 distinct CDR3 sequences, approximately 94% being singletons.

V gene TRBV12-3 or TRBV12-4 combines with J gene TRBJ2-7, with 7 bases identical to TRBD1. The TCR comes from a human donor with Susac syndrome. The sequenced material came from CD4+ T cells from PBMCs. In DNA form, the CDR3 reads TGTGCCAGCAACCACAGGGGAATCGTGTCGGGAGAGCAGTACTTC. It is translated as CASNHRGIVSGEQYF.